One sample yielded the 28 T cell receptor beta chains listed below, sequenced in a study of blood T cells in healthy people across ages. Through a sample-barcoded 5' primer and a J-beta primer mix, a second PCR was run for roughly 7 to 12 cycles. TCRdb fed the 5' RACE reads into MiXCR, producing one record per CDR3 protein. The data show over 950,000 distinct CDR3 sequences, 51% seen once. Sequencing was done on a sample of blood. These receptors all come from a woman aged 60-75 years in good health.

This rearrangement joins TRBV28 to TRBJ2-4; D ambiguous. With the DNA end fitting TRBJ2-7 better, the J assignment may be wrong. The CDR3 has 11 residues. Germline lookup yields CDR1 MDHEN and CDR2 SYDVKM. In nucleotides, the CDR3 is TGTGCCAGCAGACAATTACTCGAGCAGTACTTC. This translates into CASRQLLEQYF.

The chain employs TRBV4-1 and TRBJ1-2; possible D gene TRBD1, 5 bases. There are 14 residues in the CDR3. Per germline, CDR1 MGHRA and CDR2 YSYEKL. V lost 3 bases and J 4 bases, leaving 12 bases between the germline ends. CDR3 nucleotides: TGCGCCAGCAGCCAGGGGGACGTAGGCTATGGCTACACCTTC. Its translation is CASSQGDVGYGYTF.

This clonotype has a handful of counts. The V and J genes are TRBV4-1 and TRBJ2-7; 10 bases fit TRBD2. CDR3 length: 16 residues. The germline V gene encodes CDR1 MGHRA and CDR2 YSYEKL. V shed 4 bases and J 0 bases; nucleotides not matched to a gene: 6. The CDR3: CASSLWTSGSSYEQYF. The CDR3 DNA follows: TGCGCCAGCAGCCTCTGGACTAGCGGTTCCTCCTACGAGCAGTACTTC.

The genes are TRBV6-1 and TRBJ2-7, with TRBD2 as a possible D gene (9 bases). Trimming shortened V by 6 bases and J by 6 bases, and 21 bases separated the two germline ends. The CDR3 spans 15 residues. CDR1 is MNHNS, CDR2 SASEGT, per germline. In DNA form, the CDR3 reads TGTGCCAGCAGAACCGGACAGGGACTAGCAGGCGAGCAGTACTTC. It encodes CASRTGQGLAGEQYF.

This clonotype showed up just once. The chain recombines TRBV9 with TRBJ1-2; 9 bases are shared with TRBD1. V dropped 3 bases and J dropped 7; count of bases not matched to a gene: 7. Germline CDR1 SGDLS, CDR2 YYNGEE. The CDR3 is 14 amino acids. CDR3 coding DNA: TGTGCCAGCAGCGGCCGGGACAGGGAGCTTGGCTACACCTTC. Protein sequence: CASSGRDRELGYTF.

J is TRBJ2-5 and V is TRBV27; maybe TRBD1 (5 bases). From germline, CDR1 is MNHEY and CDR2 SMNVEV (reference sequence). Trimming removed 5 bases from V and 1 base from J, with 14 bases in between. CDR3 size: 15 residues. DNA for the CDR3: TGTGCCAGCAGTCCAGGGTTATTCAGCCAAGAGACCCAGTACTTC. It is translated as CASSPGLFSQETQYF.

This chain joins TRBV11-2 and TRBJ2-7; a weak D match, TRBD1 (6 bases). Looked up from germline, CDR1 is SGHAT and CDR2 is FQNNGV. The V end was cut by 6 bases, the J end by 2 bases, with 17 bases between. The CDR3 has 15 amino acids. As DNA, the CDR3 is TGTGCCAGCAGAAAACCCGGGACAACAACCTACGAGCAGTACTTC. It is translated as CASRKPGTTTYEQYF.

V usage is TRBV28 and J usage is TRBJ2-1; 9 bases line up with TRBD2. The end of the DNA is better explained by TRBJ2-7, so the J call may be wrong. Germline CDR1 is MDHEN and CDR2 is SYDVKM. The CDR3 runs 16 residues. The CDR3 loop reads CASTSGIRDIDYEQYF. CDR3 DNA: TGTGCCAGCACTAGCGGGATCAGGGACATAGATTACGAGCAGTACTTC.

This clonotype was seen only once. The chain joins TRBV20-1 to TRBJ2-5; weak D call: TRBD1 (5 bases). Germline loops: CDR1 DFQATT, CDR2 SNEGSKA (reference sequence). The CDR3 length is 15 residues. V lost 6 bases and J 1 base, leaving 18 bases between the germline ends. The CDR3 is CSAPPPGPFQETQYF. CDR3 DNA: TGCAGTGCCCCTCCACCAGGGCCTTTCCAAGAGACCCAGTACTTC.

This clonotype was recorded once. V usage is TRBV4-2 and J usage is TRBJ1-1; a weak D match, TRBD1 (5 bases). CDR3 length equals 15 residues. Deletions cut 3 bases from V and 0 bases from J, with 11 bases between. Per the germline V gene, CDR1 is LGHNA and CDR2 is YNFKEQ. This CDR3 is CASSQSRGMNTEAFF. In DNA form, the CDR3 reads TGTGCCAGCAGCCAGAGTAGGGGCATGAACACTGAAGCTTTCTTT.

This clonotype was seen more than once but under ten times. The V and J genes are TRBV7-9 and TRBJ2-4, with D possibly TRBD1 on 6 matching bases. Germline assignment: CDR1 SEHNR and CDR2 FQNEAQ (reference sequence). The CDR3 is 12 amino acids. The V gene lost 5 bases and the J gene lost 12 bases, with 14 bases spanning the gap. CDR3 sequence (DNA): TGTGCCAGCAGCACCACAGGGTTCTATCAGTACTTC. This codes for CASSTTGFYQYF.

The chain recombines TRBV5-4 with TRBJ2-1; D is possibly TRBD1 or TRBD2 (5 bases each). Germline CDR1 reads SGHNT; CDR2 reads YYREEE (reference sequence). V was shortened by 4 bases and J by 4 bases, with 12 bases between the two germline ends. The CDR3 sequence is 14 residues long. The CDR3 sequence is CASSKPGLYNEQFF. CDR3 nucleotides: TGTGCCAGCAGCAAGCCGGGGCTGTACAATGAGCAGTTCTTC.

The V gene is TRBV7-9, the J gene TRBJ2-5, with TRBD2 identical over 8 bases. Germline lookup yields CDR1 SEHNR and CDR2 FQNEAQ (reference sequence). The ends lost 7 bases at V and 7 bases at J; junction bases unmatched: 14. The CDR3 extends over 15 amino acids. The CDR3 loop reads CASTPERESLATQYF. In DNA form, the CDR3 reads TGTGCCAGCACCCCCGAGCGGGAGTCTTTGGCGACCCAGTACTTC. The complete variable domain, with remaining parts taken from reference TRBV7-9 and TRBJ2-5, reads DTGVSQNPRHKITKRGQNVTFRCDPISEHNRLYWYRQTLGQGPEFLTYFQNEAQLEKSRLLSDRFSAERPKGSFSTLEIQRTEQGDSAMYLCASTPERESLATQYFGPGTRLLVL.

V and J are TRBV20-1 and TRBJ2-4; tentatively, D is TRBD2 (6 bases). The J call is in doubt because the DNA end fits TRBJ2-7 better. Germline V gene sequence: CDR1 DFQATT, CDR2 SNEGSKA (reference sequence). The CDR3 runs to 14 residues. This CDR3 is CSAYSPGVDYEQYF. The CDR3 coding sequence is TGCAGTGCTTATTCCCCGGGAGTAGACTACGAGCAGTACTTC.

The chain joins TRBV10-3 to TRBJ1-2; TRBD1 might be the D (5 bases). CDR1 and CDR2 from the germline V gene are ENHRY and SYGVKD. The CDR3 loop spans 12 amino acids. The V gene lost 3 bases and the J gene lost 4 bases, with 6 bases spanning the gap. The CDR3 nucleotides read TGTGCCATCAGTGACGGGACCTATGGCTACACCTTC. It codes for CAISDGTYGYTF.

The CDR3 loop reads CASSEGVWMETQYF. In DNA, the CDR3 is TGTGCCAGCAGTGAAGGGGTCTGGATGGAGACCCAGTACTTC. The chain is built from TRBV2 and TRBJ2-5, with D unresolved. This CDR3 region has 14 residues. The germline CDR1 and CDR2 sequences are SNHLY and FYNNEI. Trimming took 1 base from V and 5 from J, leaving 11 bases between them.

Points on this clonotype: One junction end disagrees with the germline gene, perhaps due to a read error. V usage is TRBV4-2 and J usage is TRBJ1-6; D not resolved. Germline V gene lookup returns CDR1 LGHNA and CDR2 YNFKEQ. The CDR3 covers 19 residues. Written as DNA, the CDR3 is TGTGCCAGCAGCCAAGATCCAAGTCAGGAAAACTCCTATAATTCACCCCCCCACTTT. It specifies CASSQDPSQENSYNSPPHF.

This clonotype has at least ten counts. This chain joins TRBV29-1 and TRBJ2-7, with 10 nucleotides matching TRBD2. This CDR3 region has 13 residues. Germline CDR1 SQVTM, CDR2 ANQGSEA. With 6 bases clipped from V and 4 bases from J, the junction kept 6 bases outside the gene matches. Here the CDR3 DNA reads TGCAGCGTGCGGGATAGCGGGAGGTACGAGCAGTACTTC. Protein sequence: CSVRDSGRYEQYF.

CDR3 DNA sequence: TGCGCCAGCAGCTTGCGGAACAGGGAGACCGAGCAGTACTTC. Amino acids: CASSLRNRETEQYF. This rearrangement joins TRBV5-1 to TRBJ2-4; perhaps TRBD1 as D (6 bases). The J call is in doubt because the DNA end fits TRBJ2-7 better. Germline CDR1 is SGHRS and CDR2 is YFSETQ. The length of the CDR3 is 14 residues.

V and J are TRBV27 and TRBJ2-2; possible D gene TRBD2, 6 bases. Germline-derived CDR1 and CDR2 are MNHEY and SMNVEV (reference sequence). V lost 5 bases and J 5 bases, leaving 21 bases between the germline ends. CDR3 length equals 17 residues. The CDR3 sequence: CASSPFQAGEGTGELFF. DNA of the CDR3: TGTGCCAGCAGTCCATTCCAAGCGGGTGAAGGGACCGGGGAGCTGTTTTTT.

The chain couples TRBV29-1 to TRBJ2-1; TRBD2 matches at 14 bases. Germline values: CDR1 SQVTM, CDR2 ANQGSEA. V lost 5 bases to trimming and J lost 2 bases; unmatched junction nucleotides: 5. The CDR3 contains 16 residues. CDR3 residues: CSVPLTSGRAYNEQFF. The CDR3 bases are TGCAGCGTTCCGTTGACTAGCGGGAGGGCCTACAATGAGCAGTTCTTC.

The table lists this clonotype with a few counts. The chain combines TRBV9 with TRBJ1-4; the D gene is possibly TRBD1 (5 bases). V was cut by 0 bases and J by 4 bases, with 13 bases left in between. Germline CDR1 and CDR2: SGDLS and YYNGEE. CDR3 length: 16 amino acids. CDR3 in DNA: TGTGCCAGCAGCGTAGCTGATGGGACCTATAATGAAAAACTGTTTTTT. Its protein is CASSVADGTYNEKLFF.

The chain couples TRBV7-9 to TRBJ2-3; possibly TRBD1 or TRBD2 for D (6 bases each). The germline CDR1 and CDR2 sequences are SEHNR and FQNEAQ (reference sequence). V lost 5 bases, J lost 7 bases, and 16 bases lay in between. This CDR3 region has 14 residues. CDR3 residues: CASSGEGGWNTQYF. The CDR3 DNA reads TGTGCCAGCAGCGGAGAGGGGGGCTGGAATACGCAGTATTTT.

CDR3 in DNA: TGCAGTGCCGCCGACAGGGTTTGGGAGCAGTACTTC. Protein: CSAADRVWEQYF. The V call is TRBV20-1, the J call TRBJ2-5; 7 nucleotides align to TRBD1. Germline CDR1 and CDR2: DFQATT and SNEGSKA (reference sequence). J lost 11 bases, V lost 6 bases, and 12 bases had no gene match. CDR3 length: 12 residues.

This clonotype came up a few times. The J gene is TRBJ2-6, the V gene TRBV5-1; no definite D call. This CDR3 has 19 amino acids. Trimming cost V 0 bases and J 1 base, with 17 bases left between them. The germline gives CDR1 SGHRS, CDR2 YFSETQ. The CDR3 DNA reads as TGCGCCAGCAGCTTGGACGGCGGTACTTTGGGTTCTGGGGCCAACGTCCTGACTTTC. Translation gives CASSLDGGTLGSGANVLTF.

The chain combines TRBV7-8 with TRBJ2-1, with 7 nucleotides matching TRBD2. The end of the DNA fits TRBJ2-7 better, so the J call may be wrong. The CDR3 runs to 14 residues. Germline V gene data show CDR1 as SGHVS and CDR2 as FQNEAQ. CDR3 sequence reads: CASRLSGTYNEQYF. CDR3 DNA sequence: TGTGCCAGCAGACTAAGCGGGACCTACAATGAGCAGTACTTC.

This clonotype was seen a few times. CDR3 sequence: CASSPGTGSTEAFF. The CDR3 DNA sequence: TGCGCCAGCAGCCCGGGGACAGGGAGCACTGAAGCTTTCTTT. This chain connects TRBV5-1 to TRBJ1-1; TRBD1 aligns across 9 bases. The CDR3 loop spans 14 amino acids. The J segment lost 4 bases and the V segment lost 4 bases, leaving 5 bases of the junction unmatched. The V gene's germline CDR1 is SGHRS and CDR2 YFSETQ. Variable domain in full (rest from reference TRBV5-1 and TRBJ1-1): KAGVTQTPRYLIKTRGQQVTLSCSPISGHRSVSWYQQTPGQGLQFLFEYFSETQRNKGNFPGRFSGRQFSNSRSEMNVSTLELGDSALYLCASSPGTGSTEAFFGQGTRLTVV.

The CDR3: CASSLRWGAEAYEQYF. The DNA of the CDR3 is TGTGCCAGCAGCTTAAGGTGGGGGGCAGAAGCCTACGAGCAGTACTTC. The J gene is TRBJ2-7, the V gene TRBV7-9; tentatively, D is TRBD1 or TRBD2 (6 bases each). This CDR3 is built from 16 residues. CDR1 and CDR2 (germline): SEHNR, FQNEAQ (reference sequence). Trimming stripped 2 bases from V and 2 bases from J, with 16 bases between.